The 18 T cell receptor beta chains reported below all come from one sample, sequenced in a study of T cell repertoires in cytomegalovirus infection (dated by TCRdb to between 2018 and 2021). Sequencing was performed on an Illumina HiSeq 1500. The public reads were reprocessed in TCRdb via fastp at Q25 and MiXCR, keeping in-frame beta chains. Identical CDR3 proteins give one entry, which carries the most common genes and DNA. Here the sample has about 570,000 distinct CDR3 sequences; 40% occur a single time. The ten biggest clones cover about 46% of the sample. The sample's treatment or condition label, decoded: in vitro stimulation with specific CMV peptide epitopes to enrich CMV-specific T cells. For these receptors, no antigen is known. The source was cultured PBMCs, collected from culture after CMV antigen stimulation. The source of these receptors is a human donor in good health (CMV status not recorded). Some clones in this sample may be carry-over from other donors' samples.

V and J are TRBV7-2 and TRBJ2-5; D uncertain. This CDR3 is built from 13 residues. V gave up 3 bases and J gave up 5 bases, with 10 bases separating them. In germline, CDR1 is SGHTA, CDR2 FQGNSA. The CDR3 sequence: CASSFPPGETQYF. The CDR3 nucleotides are TGTGCCAGCAGCTTCCCTCCCGGGGAGACCCAGTACTTC.

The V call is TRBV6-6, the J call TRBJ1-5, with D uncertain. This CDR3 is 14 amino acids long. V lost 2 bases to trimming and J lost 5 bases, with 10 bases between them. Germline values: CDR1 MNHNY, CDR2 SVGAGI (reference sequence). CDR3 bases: TGTGCCAGCAGTTACATGGGTTTTGATCAGCCCCAGCATTTT. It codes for CASSYMGFDQPQHF.

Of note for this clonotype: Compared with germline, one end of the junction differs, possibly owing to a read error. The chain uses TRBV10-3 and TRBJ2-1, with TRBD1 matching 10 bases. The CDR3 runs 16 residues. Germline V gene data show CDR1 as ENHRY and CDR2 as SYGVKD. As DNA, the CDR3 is TGTGCCACCAGTATGGGGGACAGGGGCGACTACAATGAGCAGTTCTTC. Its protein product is CATSMGDRGDYNEQFF.

CDR3 residues: CASSFRSSQSTEAFF. CDR3 coding DNA: TGTGCCAGCAGCTTTAGAAGTTCACAGTCCACTGAAGCTTTCTTT. V usage is TRBV5-8 and J usage is TRBJ1-1; D is unresolved. V gave up 2 bases and J gave up 4 bases, with 15 bases separating them. The CDR3 loop spans 15 amino acids. Germline-derived CDR1 and CDR2 are SGHTS and YDEGEE.

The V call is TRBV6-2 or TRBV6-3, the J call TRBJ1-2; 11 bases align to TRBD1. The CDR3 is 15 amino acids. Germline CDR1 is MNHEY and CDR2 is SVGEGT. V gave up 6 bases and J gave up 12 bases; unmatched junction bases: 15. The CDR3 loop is CASRTGQGAFSVDTF. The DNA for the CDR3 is TGTGCCAGCAGGACCGGACAGGGGGCGTTTAGCGTCGACACCTTC.

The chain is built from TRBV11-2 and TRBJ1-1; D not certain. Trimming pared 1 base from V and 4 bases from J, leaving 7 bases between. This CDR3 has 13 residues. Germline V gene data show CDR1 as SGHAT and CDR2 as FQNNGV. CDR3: CASSLGHFTEAFF. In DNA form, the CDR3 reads TGTGCCAGCAGCTTAGGGCACTTCACTGAAGCTTTCTTT.

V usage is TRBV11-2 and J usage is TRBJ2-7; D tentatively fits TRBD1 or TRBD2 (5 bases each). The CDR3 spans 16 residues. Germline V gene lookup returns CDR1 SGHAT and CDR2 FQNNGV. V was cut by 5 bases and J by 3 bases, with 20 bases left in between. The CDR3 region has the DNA TGTGCCAGCAGCCCCACGTCGGGGCTCCTCGTCTACGAGCAGTACTTC. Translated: CASSPTSGLLVYEQYF.

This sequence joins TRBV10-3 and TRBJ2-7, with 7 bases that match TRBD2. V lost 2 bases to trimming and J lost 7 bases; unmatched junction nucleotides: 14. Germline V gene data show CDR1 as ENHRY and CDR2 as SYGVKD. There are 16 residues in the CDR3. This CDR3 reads CAISEPAGTNPPEQYF. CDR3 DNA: TGTGCCATCAGTGAGCCCGCCGGGACTAACCCCCCGGAGCAGTACTTC.

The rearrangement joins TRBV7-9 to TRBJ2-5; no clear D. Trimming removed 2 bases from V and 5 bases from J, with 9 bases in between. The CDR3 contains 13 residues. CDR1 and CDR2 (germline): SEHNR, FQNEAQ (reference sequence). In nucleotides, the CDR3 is TGTGCCAGCAGCTTATATAGTACGGAGACCCAGTACTTC. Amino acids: CASSLYSTETQYF.

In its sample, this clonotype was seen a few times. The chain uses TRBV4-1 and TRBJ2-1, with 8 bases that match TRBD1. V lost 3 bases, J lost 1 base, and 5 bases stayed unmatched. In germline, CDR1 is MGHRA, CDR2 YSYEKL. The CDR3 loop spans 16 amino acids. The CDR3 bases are TGCGCCAGCAGCCACGGACAGGGATGGTCCTACAATGAGCAGTTCTTC. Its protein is CASSHGQGWSYNEQFF.

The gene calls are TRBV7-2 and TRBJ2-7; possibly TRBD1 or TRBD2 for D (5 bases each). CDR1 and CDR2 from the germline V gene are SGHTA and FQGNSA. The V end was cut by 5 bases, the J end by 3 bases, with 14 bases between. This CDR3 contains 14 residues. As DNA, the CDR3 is TGTGCCAGCAGCCTCCCTGAGGGGCACTACGAGCAGTACTTC. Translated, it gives CASSLPEGHYEQYF.

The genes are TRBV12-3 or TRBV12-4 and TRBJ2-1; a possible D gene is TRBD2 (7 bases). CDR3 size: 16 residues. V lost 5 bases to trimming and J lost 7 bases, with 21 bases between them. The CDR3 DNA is TGTGCCAGCAGTCACAGGGTGGCTAGCGGTATTAATGAGCAGTTCTTC. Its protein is CASSHRVASGINEQFF.

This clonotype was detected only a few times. DNA of the CDR3: TGTGCCAGCAGCGCAACGGGGACACCCCCCTACGAGCAGTACTTC. Its protein product is CASSATGTPPYEQYF. The chain has TRBV7-9 and TRBJ2-7; tentative D call: TRBD1 (6 bases). V lost 5 bases to trimming and J lost 2 bases, with 16 bases between them. The CDR3 has 15 residues. The germline V gene encodes CDR1 SEHNR and CDR2 FQNEAQ (reference sequence).

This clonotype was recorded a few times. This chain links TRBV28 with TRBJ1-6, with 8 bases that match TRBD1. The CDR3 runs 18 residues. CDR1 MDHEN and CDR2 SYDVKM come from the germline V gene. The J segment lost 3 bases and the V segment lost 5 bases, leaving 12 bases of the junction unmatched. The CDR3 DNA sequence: TGTGCCAGCAGTGCCCCCGAGGGACAGGACCTCTATAATTCACCCCTCCACTTT. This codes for CASSAPEGQDLYNSPLHF. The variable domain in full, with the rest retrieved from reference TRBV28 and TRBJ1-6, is DVKVTQSSRYLVKRTGEKVFLECVQDMDHENMFWYRQDPGLGLRLIYFSYDVKMKEKGDIPEGYSVSREKKERFSLILESASTNQTSMYLCASSAPEGQDLYNSPLHFGNGTRLTVT.

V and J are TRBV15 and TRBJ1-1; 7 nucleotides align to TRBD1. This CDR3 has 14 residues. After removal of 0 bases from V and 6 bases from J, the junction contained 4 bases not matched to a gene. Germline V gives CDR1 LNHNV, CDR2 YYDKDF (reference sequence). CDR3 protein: CATSRDRTGSEAFF. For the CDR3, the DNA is TGTGCCACCAGCAGAGATAGGACAGGCTCTGAAGCTTTCTTT.

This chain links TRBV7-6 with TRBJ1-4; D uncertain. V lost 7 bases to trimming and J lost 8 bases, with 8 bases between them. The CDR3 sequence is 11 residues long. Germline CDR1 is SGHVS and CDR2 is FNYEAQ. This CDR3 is CASTETEKLFF. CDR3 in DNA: TGTGCCAGCACCGAAACGGAAAAACTGTTTTTT.

CDR3: CAISEEMARDEKLFF. In nucleotides, the CDR3 is TGTGCCATCAGTGAAGAGATGGCAAGAGATGAAAAACTGTTTTTT. The V and J genes are TRBV10-3 and TRBJ1-4; D is undetermined. Trimming pared 3 bases from V and 6 bases from J, leaving 14 bases between. The germline V gene has CDR1 ENHRY and CDR2 SYGVKD. CDR3 size: 15 residues.

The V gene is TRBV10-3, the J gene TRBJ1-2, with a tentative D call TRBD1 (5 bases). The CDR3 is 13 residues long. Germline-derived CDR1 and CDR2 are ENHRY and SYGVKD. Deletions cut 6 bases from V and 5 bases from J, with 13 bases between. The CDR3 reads CAISQGRMYGYTF. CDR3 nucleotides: TGTGCCATCAGCCAGGGTAGGATGTATGGCTACACCTTC.